A single sample gave rise to the 20 T cell receptor beta chains below, sequenced in a study of CD8 T cells in Susac syndrome. RNA was extracted with the RNeasy kit, and a quantity of about 0.45 to 1 ug was reverse transcribed using random hexamers. TCRdb analysed the immunoSEQ multiplex PCR reads with MiXCR anew, one entry per CDR3 protein. The sample has 75,000 to 100,000 distinct CDR3 sequences; approximately 95% are singletons. Sequenced material: CD8+ T cells from PBMCs. The source is a human donor with Susac syndrome.

The genes are TRBV2 and TRBJ1-1, with 9 bases identical to TRBD1. Germline CDR1 SNHLY, CDR2 FYNNEI. The CDR3 is 15 residues long. The J segment lost 0 bases and the V segment lost 6 bases, leaving 5 bases of the junction unmatched. The CDR3 DNA sequence: TGTGCCAGCAGGGACAGGGGACATATGAACACTGAAGCTTTCTTT. This translates into CASRDRGHMNTEAFF.

The gene calls are TRBV13 and TRBJ2-2; 8 bases agree with TRBD1. Germline V gives CDR1 PRHDT, CDR2 FYEKMQ (reference sequence). Trimming at V came to 0 bases and at J to 1 base, leaving 1 base not matched to a gene. The CDR3 spans 16 residues. The CDR3 is CASSLGDRVNTGELFF. The DNA for the CDR3 is TGTGCCAGCAGCTTAGGGGACAGGGTGAACACCGGGGAGCTGTTTTTT.

The DNA of the CDR3 is TGTGCCAGTAGTCCAGACAGTGAATTCTCTGGGTACAACGTCCTGACTTTC. Amino acids: CASSPDSEFSGYNVLTF. The chain is built from TRBV19 and TRBJ2-6; perhaps TRBD1 as D (5 bases). Germline-derived CDR1 and CDR2 are LNHDA and SQIVND (reference sequence). V was shortened by 5 bases and J by 9 bases, with 23 bases between the two germline ends. The CDR3 consists of 17 residues.

This clonotype occurred once. V usage is TRBV14 and J usage is TRBJ2-5; D gene uncertain. V was shortened by 4 bases and J by 5 bases, with 11 bases between the two germline ends. Germline V CDR1 and CDR2: SGHDN, FVKESK. The CDR3 is 13 residues long. CDR3 DNA: TGTGCCAGCAGCCCCCTGAGTTGGGAGACCCAGTACTTC. This gives the protein CASSPLSWETQYF.

The chain carries TRBV4-3 and TRBJ2-7, with 7 bases matching TRBD1. Germline CDR1 LGHNA, CDR2 YSLEER. The trim removed 4 bases at V and 1 base at J, leaving 4 bases unmatched. The CDR3 contains 14 residues. The CDR3 sequence: CASSPPDRSYEQYF. The CDR3 region has the DNA TGCGCCAGCAGCCCACCGGACAGGTCCTACGAGCAGTACTTC.

The chain carries TRBV3-1 and TRBJ2-2, with D unclear. The V end was cut by 10 bases, the J end by 2 bases, with 14 bases between. The CDR3 length is 14 residues. Germline CDR1 reads LGHDT; CDR2 reads YNNKEL (reference sequence). DNA of the CDR3: TGTGCCACCCGGACGGAAATAAACACCGGGGAGCTGTTTTTT. Its protein is CATRTEINTGELFF.

The gene calls are TRBV15 and TRBJ2-7; 9 bases fit TRBD1. Per germline, CDR1 LNHNV and CDR2 YYDKDF (reference sequence). The CDR3 covers 13 residues. Trimming took 8 bases from V and 4 from J; bases not matched to a gene: 6. DNA for the CDR3: TGTGCCACCTCCGCGGGACAGGGTTACGAGCAGTACTTC. Translating it yields CATSAGQGYEQYF.

The chain is built from TRBV13 and TRBJ1-2; 7 positions match TRBD1. Trimming removed 11 bases from V and 0 bases from J; junction bases left unmatched: 12. The germline V gene has CDR1 PRHDT and CDR2 FYEKMQ (reference sequence). The CDR3 extends over 15 amino acids. Written as DNA, the CDR3 is TGTGCCCTAGGACCGGGGCAGGGGGCTAACTATGGCTACACCTTC. Translating gives CALGPGQGANYGYTF.

V and J are TRBV20-1 and TRBJ2-3; TRBD2 matches at 10 bases. The V gene's germline CDR1 is DFQATT and CDR2 SNEGSKA (reference sequence). The CDR3 is 15 amino acids. Trimming at V came to 6 bases and at J to 2 bases, leaving 8 bases not matched to a gene. CDR3 sequence (DNA): TGCAGTGCCTCCTCACTAGCGGGACTCACAGATACGCAGTATTTT. Its protein product is CSASSLAGLTDTQYF.

This clonotype was picked up one time. The V gene is TRBV7-3, the J gene TRBJ2-7; 8 bases agree with TRBD1. The J segment lost 1 base and the V segment lost 8 bases, leaving 13 bases of the junction unmatched. From germline, CDR1 is SGHTA and CDR2 FQGTGA. This CDR3 is built from 16 residues. The CDR3 spells CASSRGRPGKSYEQYF. CDR3 bases: TGTGCCAGCTCCAGGGGGCGCCCCGGGAAATCCTACGAGCAGTACTTC.

The chain joins TRBV20-1 to TRBJ2-1; D unclear. Germline CDR1 is DFQATT and CDR2 is SNEGSKA (reference sequence). Trimming removed 0 bases at V and 7 bases at J, with 7 bases between. CDR3 length: 12 residues. In nucleotides, the CDR3 is TGCAGTGCTAGAGAGGCGACAAATGAGCAGTTCTTC. Amino acid sequence: CSAREATNEQFF.

This chain connects TRBV4-1 to TRBJ2-5; D is unclear. Germline-derived CDR1 and CDR2 are MGHRA and YSYEKL. V gave up 3 bases and J gave up 1 base, with 12 bases separating them. The CDR3 has 15 amino acids. The CDR3 is CASSQVPRAQETQYF. Here the CDR3 DNA reads TGCGCCAGCAGCCAGGTTCCTAGGGCCCAAGAGACCCAGTACTTC.

The chain joins TRBV29-1 to TRBJ2-3, with TRBD2 matching 10 bases. The CDR3 runs to 14 residues. CDR1 and CDR2 from the germline V gene are SQVTM and ANQGSEA. The junction had 4 bases not matched to a gene; V was cut back by 6 bases and J by 1 base. CDR3 in amino acids: CSVTTSGGTDTQYF. CDR3 DNA: TGCAGCGTGACCACTAGCGGGGGCACAGATACGCAGTATTTT.

This chain links TRBV28 with TRBJ2-5; the match to TRBD2 covers 8 bases. Trimming took 6 bases from V and 7 from J; bases not matched to a gene: 22. Germline CDR1 reads MDHEN; CDR2 reads SYDVKM. The CDR3 covers 18 residues. The CDR3 DNA reads TGTGCCAGCAGCTACCTGCGGGAGGCGTCATGGATTGGTGGGACCCAGTACTTC. Translation gives CASSYLREASWIGGTQYF.

The V gene is TRBV7-3, the J gene TRBJ2-1, with TRBD2 matching 14 bases. J lost 9 bases, V lost 1 base, and 11 bases had no gene match. The CDR3 consists of 18 residues. The germline V gene encodes CDR1 SGHTA and CDR2 FQGTGA. The CDR3 protein is CASSLMGTSGSQWGEQFF. The DNA for the CDR3 is TGTGCCAGCAGCTTAATGGGGACTAGCGGGAGTCAATGGGGTGAGCAGTTCTTC.

The genes are TRBV29-1 and TRBJ2-7; weak D call: TRBD1 (6 bases). CDR3 length: 15 amino acids. Germline V gene lookup returns CDR1 SQVTM and CDR2 ANQGSEA. V lost 4 bases and J 1 base, leaving 17 bases between the germline ends. CDR3 protein: CSVVVDPGQSYEQYF. CDR3 bases: TGCAGCGTTGTGGTAGATCCGGGACAATCCTACGAGCAGTACTTC.

This chain joins TRBV6-8 and TRBJ1-5; no clear D. Germline V gene sequence: CDR1 MNHGY, CDR2 SAAAGT. V lost 5 bases and J 6 bases, leaving 20 bases between the germline ends. The CDR3 is 16 amino acids. In nucleotides, the CDR3 is TGTGCCAGCAGTCCCTGGGAAGGGCGTAGTAGTCAGCCCCAGCATTTT. Its protein is CASSPWEGRSSQPQHF.

The V call is TRBV13, the J call TRBJ1-1; TRBD1 agrees at 11 bases. The CDR3 length is 17 residues. From germline, CDR1 is PRHDT and CDR2 FYEKMQ (reference sequence). V lost 5 bases to trimming and J lost 6 bases; unmatched junction nucleotides: 14. The CDR3: CASSTGGTGGPYAEAFF. For the CDR3, the DNA is TGTGCCAGCAGCACGGGAGGGACAGGGGGTCCTTATGCTGAAGCTTTCTTT. Filled out from reference TRBV13 and TRBJ1-1, the complete variable domain reads AAGVIQSPRHLIKEKRETATLKCYPIPRHDTVYWYQQGPGQDPQFLISFYEKMQSDKGSIPDRFSAQQFSDYHSELNMSSLELGDSALYFCASSTGGTGGPYAEAFFGQGTRLTVV.

CDR3 nucleotide sequence: TGTGCCAGCAGCCAATTCTCGGGTGAGCAGTTCTTC. This sequence encodes CASSQFSGEQFF. The genes are TRBV3-1 and TRBJ2-1; no clear D gene. CDR3 length: 12 amino acids. The V and J ends lost 2 bases and 9 bases respectively, with 8 bases between them. Germline V gene sequence: CDR1 LGHDT, CDR2 YNNKEL (reference sequence).

By its share, this clonotype is medium-sized (0.01 to 0.1%). The rearrangement uses TRBV27 and TRBJ2-1, with D perhaps given as TRBD1 or TRBD2 (5 bases each). This CDR3 has 14 amino acids. Germline V gives CDR1 MNHEY, CDR2 SMNVEV (reference sequence). The V and J ends lost 5 bases and 5 bases respectively, with 13 bases between them. This CDR3 reads CASSPYGTNNEQFF. The CDR3 DNA reads TGTGCCAGCAGTCCTTACGGGACCAACAATGAGCAGTTCTTC.